Listed below are T cell receptor beta chains from one sample, sequenced in a study of T cell repertoires in cytomegalovirus infection. MiXCR was run by TCRdb on the reads, yielding one entry per CDR3 protein. The repertoire holds hundreds of thousands of distinct CDR3 sequences, with approximately 31% as singletons. Their cognate antigens are unknown. The source was cultured CD8+ T cells from PBMCs, collected from culture after CMV antigen stimulation. The source of these receptors is a human donor in good health (CMV status not recorded). Some clones in this sample may be carry-over from other donors' samples. The CDR3 runs from the conserved cysteine through the conserved F or W.

J gene,CDR3 length,V gene,CDR3 protein
TRBJ2-1,13,TRBV4-3,CASSQDGRGEQFF
TRBJ2-1,16,TRBV7-9,CASSIPGGPLNNEQFF
TRBJ1-2,15,TRBV27,CASRRTTGSFYGYTF
TRBJ2-7,13,TRBV12-5,CASGWDFTYEQYF
TRBJ1-1,16,TRBV7-2,CASSLRAGEVRAEAFF
TRBJ2-2,13,TRBV7-3,CASTFSGTGELFF
TRBJ1-3,13,TRBV10-3,CATYPGQVDTIYF
TRBJ1-2,12,TRBV27,CASSPRGFGYTF
TRBJ2-1,13,TRBV4-1,CASSQDFDNEQFF
TRBJ1-4,15,TRBV29-1,CSVEDPANPNEKLFF
TRBJ2-1,14,TRBV4-1,CASSQASTGAEQFF
TRBJ2-1,16,TRBV4-3,CASSQAPGTDIWEQFF
TRBJ1-2,15,TRBV7-9,CASSFGQTPNYGYTF